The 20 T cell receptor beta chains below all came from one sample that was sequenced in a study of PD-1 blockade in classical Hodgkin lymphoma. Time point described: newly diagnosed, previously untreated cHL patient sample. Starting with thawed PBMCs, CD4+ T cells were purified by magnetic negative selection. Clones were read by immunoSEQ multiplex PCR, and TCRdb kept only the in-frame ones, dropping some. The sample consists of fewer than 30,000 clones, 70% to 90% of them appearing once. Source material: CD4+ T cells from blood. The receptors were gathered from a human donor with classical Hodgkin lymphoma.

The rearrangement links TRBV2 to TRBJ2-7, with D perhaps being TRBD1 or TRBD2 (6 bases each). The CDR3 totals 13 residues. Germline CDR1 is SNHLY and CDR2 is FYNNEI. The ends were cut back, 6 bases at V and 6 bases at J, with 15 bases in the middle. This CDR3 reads CASRPTGGGEQYF. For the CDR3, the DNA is TGTGCCAGCAGACCTACTGGAGGGGGCGAGCAGTACTTC.

The CDR3 here is CASSLPPRYQETQYF. The CDR3 coding sequence is TGCGCCAGCAGTCTCCCCCCCCGGTACCAAGAGACCCAGTACTTC. This chain joins TRBV23-1 and TRBJ2-5; D is uncertain. TRBV23-1 is classed as an ORF, of uncertain function. This CDR3 has 15 residues. V lost 4 bases and J lost 0, with 12 bases in between.

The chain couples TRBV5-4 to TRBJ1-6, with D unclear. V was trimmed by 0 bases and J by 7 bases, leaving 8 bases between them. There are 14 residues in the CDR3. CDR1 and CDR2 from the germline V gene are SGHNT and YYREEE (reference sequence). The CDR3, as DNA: TGTGCCAGCAGCTTGGATCAGTTAAATTCACCCCTCCACTTT. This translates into CASSLDQLNSPLHF.

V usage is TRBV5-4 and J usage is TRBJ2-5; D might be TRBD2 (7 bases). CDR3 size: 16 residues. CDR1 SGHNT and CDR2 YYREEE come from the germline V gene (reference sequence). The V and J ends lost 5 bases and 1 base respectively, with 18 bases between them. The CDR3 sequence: CASRKQGAGTQETQYF. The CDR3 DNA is TGTGCCAGCAGGAAACAGGGAGCGGGAACCCAAGAGACCCAGTACTTC.

In DNA, the CDR3 is TGTGCCAGCAGTGCGGGACAGCACACCGGGGAGCTGTTTTTT. As protein: CASSAGQHTGELFF. The V gene is TRBV6-1, the J gene TRBJ2-2; TRBD1 aligns across 7 bases. V was pared by 4 bases and J by 3 bases, with 2 bases of the junction left unmatched. There are 14 residues in the CDR3. Germline loops: CDR1 MNHNS, CDR2 SASEGT.

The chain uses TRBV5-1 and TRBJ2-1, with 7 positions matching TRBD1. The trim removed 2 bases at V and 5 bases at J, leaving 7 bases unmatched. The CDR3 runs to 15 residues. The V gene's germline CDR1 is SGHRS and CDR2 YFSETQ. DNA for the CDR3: TGCGCCAGCAGCTTACAGGGGTTGGAGAACAATGAGCAGTTCTTC. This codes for CASSLQGLENNEQFF.

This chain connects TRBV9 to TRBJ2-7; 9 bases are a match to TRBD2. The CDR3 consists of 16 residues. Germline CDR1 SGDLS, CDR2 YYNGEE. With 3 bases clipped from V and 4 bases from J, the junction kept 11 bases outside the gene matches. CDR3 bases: TGTGCCAGCAGCGGAAGTAGCGGGAGAATTGGATACGAGCAGTACTTC. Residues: CASSGSSGRIGYEQYF.

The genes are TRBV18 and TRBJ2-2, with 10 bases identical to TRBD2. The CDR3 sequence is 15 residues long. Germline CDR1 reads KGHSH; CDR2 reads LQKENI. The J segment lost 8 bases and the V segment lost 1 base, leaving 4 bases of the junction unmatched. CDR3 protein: CASSPLLAGVGELFF. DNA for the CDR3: TGTGCCAGCTCACCACTGCTAGCGGGAGTAGGGGAGCTGTTTTTT.

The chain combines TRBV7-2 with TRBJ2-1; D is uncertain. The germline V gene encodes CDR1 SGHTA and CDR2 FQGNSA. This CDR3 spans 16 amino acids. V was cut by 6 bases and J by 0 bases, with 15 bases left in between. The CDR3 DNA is TGTGCCAGCAGTCCCGCCCCATCAAGCTCCTACAATGAGCAGTTCTTC. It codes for CASSPAPSSSYNEQFF.

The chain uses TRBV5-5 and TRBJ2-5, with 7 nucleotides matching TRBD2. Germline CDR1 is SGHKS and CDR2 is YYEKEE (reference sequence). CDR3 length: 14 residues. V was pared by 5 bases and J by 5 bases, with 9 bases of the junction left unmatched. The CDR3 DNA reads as TGTGCCAGCAGTCTTGGGAGGGCGACGGAGACCCAGTACTTC. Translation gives CASSLGRATETQYF. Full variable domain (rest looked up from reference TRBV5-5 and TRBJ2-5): DAGVTQSPTHLIKTRGQQVTLRCSPISGHKSVSWYQQVLGQGPQFIFQYYEKEERGRGNFPDRFSARQFPNYSSELNVNALLLGDSALYLCASSLGRATETQYFGPGTRLLVL.

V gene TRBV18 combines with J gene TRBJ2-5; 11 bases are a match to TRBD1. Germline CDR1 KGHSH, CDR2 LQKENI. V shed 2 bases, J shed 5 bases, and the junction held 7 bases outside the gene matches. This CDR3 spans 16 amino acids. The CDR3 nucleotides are TGTGCCAGCTCACCAAACGGACAGGGGGCGTCGGAGACCCAGTACTTC. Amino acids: CASSPNGQGASETQYF.

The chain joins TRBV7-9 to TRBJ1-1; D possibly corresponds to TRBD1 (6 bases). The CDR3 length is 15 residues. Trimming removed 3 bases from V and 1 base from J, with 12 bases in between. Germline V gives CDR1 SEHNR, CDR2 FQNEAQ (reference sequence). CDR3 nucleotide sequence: TGTGCCAGCAGCTTCCCCGGACAGAGGAACACTGAAGCTTTCTTT. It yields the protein CASSFPGQRNTEAFF.

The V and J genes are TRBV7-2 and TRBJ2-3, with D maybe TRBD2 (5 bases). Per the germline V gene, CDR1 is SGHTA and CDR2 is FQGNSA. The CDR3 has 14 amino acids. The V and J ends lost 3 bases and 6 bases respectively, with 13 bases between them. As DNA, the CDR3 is TGTGCCAGCAGCTTCCGGGGTACCAGCGATACGCAGTATTTT. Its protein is CASSFRGTSDTQYF.

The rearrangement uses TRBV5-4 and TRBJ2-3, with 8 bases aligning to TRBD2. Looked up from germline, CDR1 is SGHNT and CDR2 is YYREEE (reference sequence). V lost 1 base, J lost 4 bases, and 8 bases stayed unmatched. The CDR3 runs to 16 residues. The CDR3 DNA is TGTGCCAGCAGCTTGTTTAGCCTAGCGGGCTCAGATACGCAGTATTTT. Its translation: CASSLFSLAGSDTQYF.

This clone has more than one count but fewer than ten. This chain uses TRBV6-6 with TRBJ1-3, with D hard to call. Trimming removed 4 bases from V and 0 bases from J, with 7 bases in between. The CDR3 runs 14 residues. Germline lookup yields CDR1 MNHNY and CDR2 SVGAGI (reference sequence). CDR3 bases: TGTGCCAGCAGTTCCGCGAGCTCTGGAAACACCATATATTTT. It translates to CASSSASSGNTIYF.

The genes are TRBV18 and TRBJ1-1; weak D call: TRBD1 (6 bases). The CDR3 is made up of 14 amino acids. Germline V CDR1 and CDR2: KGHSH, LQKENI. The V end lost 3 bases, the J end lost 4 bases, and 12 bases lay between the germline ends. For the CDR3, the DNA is TGTGCCAGCTCACCCAGGGGTGGGGGCACTGAAGCTTTCTTT. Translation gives CASSPRGGGTEAFF.

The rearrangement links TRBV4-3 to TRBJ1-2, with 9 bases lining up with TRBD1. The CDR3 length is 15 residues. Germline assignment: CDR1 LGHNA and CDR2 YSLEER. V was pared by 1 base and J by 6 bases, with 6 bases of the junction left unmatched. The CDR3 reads CASSQVWDRVHGYTF. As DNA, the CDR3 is TGCGCCAGCAGCCAAGTTTGGGACAGGGTCCATGGCTACACCTTC.

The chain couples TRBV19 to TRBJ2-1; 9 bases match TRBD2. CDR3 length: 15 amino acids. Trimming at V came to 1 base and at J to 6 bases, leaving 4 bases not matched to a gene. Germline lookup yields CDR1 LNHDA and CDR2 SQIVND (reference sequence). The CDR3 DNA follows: TGTGCCAGTAGTATAGCAGCGGGAGGCAGCAATGAGCAGTTCTTC. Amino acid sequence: CASSIAAGGSNEQFF.

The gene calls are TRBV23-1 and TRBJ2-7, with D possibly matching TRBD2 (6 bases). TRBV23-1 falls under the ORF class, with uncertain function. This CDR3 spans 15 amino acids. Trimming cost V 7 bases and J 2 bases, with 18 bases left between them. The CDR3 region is CASKTDGGLTYEQYF. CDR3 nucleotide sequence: TGCGCCAGCAAAACTGACGGGGGACTCACCTACGAGCAGTACTTC.

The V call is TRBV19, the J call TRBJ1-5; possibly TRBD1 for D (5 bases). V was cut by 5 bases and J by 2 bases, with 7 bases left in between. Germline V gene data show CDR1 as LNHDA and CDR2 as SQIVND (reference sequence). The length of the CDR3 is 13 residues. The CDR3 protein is CASSEQGNQPQHF. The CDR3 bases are TGTGCCAGTAGTGAACAGGGCAATCAGCCCCAGCATTTT.